The present entry profiles one T cell receptor (beta chain) with its context. This clonotype turned up a few times. The target of this receptor is not known. Per-base qualities were not stored, and no clone one base away is much larger. This specimen comes from a study of CD8 T cells in ankylosing spondylitis (dated by TCRdb to between 2016 and 2019). With regard to the full study: The study profiled T cell receptor beta repertoires in healthy donors and ankylosing spondylitis patients to find disease-linked TCR variants. The full study cohort was made up of 25 to 30 ankylosing spondylitis patients and some 100 healthy donors. Samples of peripheral blood were taken, and for ankylosing spondylitis patients, synovial fluid was collected as well. What the research found in general, with its limitations: According to the report, matched synovial fluid samples from ankylosing spondylitis patients were significantly enriched for the disease-linked clones. The disease-linked clones had a CD8+ phenotype and were found at relatively low frequencies in peripheral blood. Some TCR beta motif variants had previously been reported in synovial fluid and blood of reactive arthritis patients, which suggested common disease-initiation mechanisms. Blood from ankylosing spondylitis patients appeared to be characterized by a TCR beta motif composed of 7 to 9 highly homologous amino acid variants.

Measured from the cysteine to the phenylalanine, the CDR3 is 14 residues long. Of all the DNA, just the CDR3 is kept, 42 bases in frame from base 1. According to the germline V gene (reference sequence), CDR1 reads SEHNR and CDR2 reads FQNEAQ. Compared with germline, V lacks 7 bases and J lacks 5 bases; bases without a gene match: 9. The sequencer was an Illumina HiSeq 2500. Quantitative 5'-RACE with molecular barcodes was used to prepare TCR beta libraries. The study's own analysis went as follows. Disease-linked TCR variants were identified with a new computational method built on a probabilistic model of VDJ rearrangement. The public reads were reanalyzed by TCRdb: fastp trimming at Q25, MiXCR alignment, in-frame beta chains only. Identical CDR3 protein sequences are pooled into one entry, listed with their most common genes and DNA. Here the V and J calls rest on TCRdb's processing, not on the authors' analysis. The sample has around 540,000 distinct CDR3 sequences on record, about an eighth of them singletons. The ten largest account for 6.8% of the sample.

This receptor chain uses TRBV7-9 and TRBJ2-5; 8 middle bases align to TRBD1. Sequenced: blood, either unsorted or a sorted T cell fraction (not recorded which). This clonotype originated in a male donor with ankylosing spondylitis. The nucleotide sequence is given as TGTGCCAGCACGGGGACAGGACGTAGGGAGACCCAGTACTTC. It is translated as CASTGTGRRETQYF. Here the CDR3 is joined to the reference TRBV7-9 and TRBJ2-5 genes, and the full variable domain is: DTGVSQNPRHKITKRGQNVTFRCDPISEHNRLYWYRQTLGQGPEFLTYFQNEAQLEKSRLLSDRFSAERPKGSFSTLEIQRTEQGDSAMYLCASTGTGRRETQYFGPGTRLLVL.